The clone carrying this T cell receptor (beta chain) was seen more than once but under ten times. Germline loops: CDR1 MGHDK, CDR2 SYGVNS. This CDR3 comprises 15 residues. Between the trimmed V and J ends, which lost 3 bases and 3 bases, there was a span of 11 bases. TCRdb's table, derived via immunoSEQ multiplex PCR, lists solely in-frame clones and lacks some. The repertoire includes 87,000 or so clones, around 85% of them detected once, and 2.5% to 3.5% sits in the top ten. The record originates from a study of blood T cell repertoires in COVID-19. In the study overall: The study drew acute and convalescent COVID-19 samples from the United States, Italy and Spain.

Material: peripheral blood. The chain couples TRBV25-1 to TRBJ2-2; weak D call: TRBD2 (5 bases). This sequence was found in a woman older than 75 with COVID-19, enrolled during active disease. CDR3 in amino acids: CASSDVTRDTGELFF. In nucleotides, the CDR3 is TGTGCCAGCAGTGATGTTACTAGGGACACCGGGGAGCTGTTTTTT.